This T cell receptor (beta chain) is from a study of OX40 agonist ivuxolimab in advanced cancers. Study results and caveats: In the 0.1 to 3.0 mg/kg range, CD4+ and CD8+ blood T cells had expanded clonally by week 6.

Notes on this clone: The antigen is undetermined.

Method: immunoSEQ multiplex PCR; TCRdb's copy keeps in-frame clones and lacks some. Of about 73,000 clones in the sample, around 90% were seen once. The CDR3 contains 13 residues. V gave up 6 bases and J gave up 7 bases, with 15 bases separating them. Per germline, CDR1 MDHEN and CDR2 SYDVKM. The chain employs TRBV28 and TRBJ1-2; no reliable D call. The source is an adult with an advanced solid tumor such as melanoma, head and neck, liver or kidney cancer. The source material was CD4+ or CD8+ T cells sorted from blood, sampled in a trial of the OX40 agonist ivuxolimab. The CDR3 nucleotides are TGTGCCAGCAGCCGGCCCGGGCCCTTTGGCTACACCTTC. Its protein product is CASSRPGPFGYTF.